The rows below give T cell receptor beta chains drawn from one sample of a study of human T cells and chemical hapten exposure. TCRdb itself ran the RACE reads through MiXCR, one entry per CDR3 protein. The sample carries around 330,000 distinct CDR3 sequences, roughly 6% recorded once. The starting material was whole blood, obtained in connection with sensitization to the hapten diphenylcyclopropenone (DPC). The source is a woman aged 18-29 years with alopecia areata. Some clones in this sample may be carry-over from other donors' samples. The CDR3 runs from the conserved cysteine through the conserved F or W. Each record gives: D gene, J gene, V gene, clone size, CDR3 protein, CDR3 DNA. D genes are given only for firm matches. Size values are once, few and many counts, or a class for expanded clones, and some rows have none.

d_gene: TRBD1; j_gene: TRBJ2-6; v_gene: TRBV6-6; abundance: many; CDR3aa: CASTLGQGTSGANVLTF; CDR3nt: TGTGCCAGCACCCTAGGACAGGGTACCTCTGGGGCCAACGTCCTGACTTTC
d_gene: -; j_gene: TRBJ2-7; v_gene: TRBV3-1; abundance: many; CDR3aa: CASSQGGRREQYF; CDR3nt: TGTGCCAGCAGCCAAGGGGGACGGCGCGAGCAGTACTTC
d_gene: TRBD2; j_gene: TRBJ2-3; v_gene: TRBV5-6; abundance: few; CDR3aa: CASSLAGGLAGGRGQYF; CDR3nt: TGTGCCAGCAGCTTGGCCGGGGGACTAGCGGGGGGCCGGGGGCAGTATTTT
d_gene: -; j_gene: TRBJ1-1; v_gene: TRBV5-1; abundance: many; CDR3aa: CASSWGTANTEAFF; CDR3nt: TGCGCCAGCAGCTGGGGGACCGCTAACACTGAAGCTTTCTTT
d_gene: TRBD1; j_gene: TRBJ1-2; v_gene: TRBV6-2/TRBV6-3; abundance: many; CDR3aa: CASSSHQGADYGYTF; CDR3nt: TGTGCCAGCAGTTCTCACCAGGGGGCAGATTATGGCTACACCTTC
d_gene: -; j_gene: TRBJ1-1; v_gene: TRBV27; abundance: many; CDR3aa: CASSLTPIGGVEAFF; CDR3nt: TGTGCCAGCAGTCTCACGCCCATCGGAGGGGTTGAAGCTTTCTTT
d_gene: TRBD1; j_gene: TRBJ1-5; v_gene: TRBV6-5; abundance: many; CDR3aa: CASSLSQGAYQPQHF; CDR3nt: TGTGCCAGCAGTTTATCACAGGGGGCCTATCAGCCCCAGCATTTT
d_gene: -; j_gene: TRBJ1-5; v_gene: TRBV9; abundance: few; CDR3aa: CASSVVTGRDQPQHF; CDR3nt: TGTGCCAGCAGCGTAGTTACAGGTAGAGATCAGCCCCAGCATTTT
d_gene: -; j_gene: TRBJ2-1; v_gene: TRBV5-1; abundance: many; CDR3aa: CASSLSTGTAYNEQFF; CDR3nt: TGCGCCAGCAGCTTGTCCACCGGGACGGCTTACAATGAGCAGTTCTTC
d_gene: -; j_gene: TRBJ2-5; v_gene: TRBV5-1; abundance: many; CDR3aa: CASATGDQETQYF; CDR3nt: TGCGCCAGCGCAACAGGAGACCAAGAGACCCAGTACTTC
d_gene: TRBD2; j_gene: TRBJ2-1; v_gene: TRBV10-3; abundance: -; CDR3aa: CAISESRAPAGTDNEQFF; CDR3nt: TGTGCCATCAGTGAGTCACGGGCCCCAGCGGGGACCGACAATGAGCAGTTCTTC
d_gene: -; j_gene: TRBJ1-3; v_gene: TRBV5-6; abundance: -; CDR3aa: CASSSLPGNPHTIYF; CDR3nt: TGTGCCAGCAGCTCACTCCCAGGGAATCCCCACACCATATATTTT
d_gene: -; j_gene: TRBJ2-3; v_gene: TRBV27; abundance: many; CDR3aa: CASWSRTRTDTQYF; CDR3nt: TGTGCCAGCTGGAGCCGGACCCGCACAGATACGCAGTATTTT
d_gene: -; j_gene: TRBJ1-3; v_gene: TRBV9; abundance: -; CDR3aa: CASSDQGSSLYGNTIYF; CDR3nt: TGTGCCAGCAGCGATCAGGGTTCTTCTCTCTATGGAAACACCATATATTTT
d_gene: -; j_gene: TRBJ1-5; v_gene: TRBV3-1; abundance: -; CDR3aa: CASSQAGVNQPQHF; CDR3nt: TGTGCCAGCAGCCAAGCCGGGGTAAATCAGCCCCAGCATTTT
d_gene: -; j_gene: TRBJ2-3; v_gene: TRBV28; abundance: many; CDR3aa: CASSFRLSTDTQYF; CDR3nt: TGTGCCAGCAGTTTCAGACTAAGCACAGATACGCAGTATTTT
d_gene: TRBD1; j_gene: TRBJ2-5; v_gene: TRBV6-6; abundance: few; CDR3aa: CASSSDRAQPQYF; CDR3nt: TGTGCCAGCAGTTCGGACAGGGCCCAACCCCAGTACTTC
d_gene: -; j_gene: TRBJ2-3; v_gene: TRBV12-3/TRBV12-4; abundance: many; CDR3aa: CASSRSGSITDTQYF; CDR3nt: TGTGCCAGCTCCCGTTCGGGTAGCATCACAGATACGCAGTATTTT
d_gene: -; j_gene: TRBJ2-5; v_gene: TRBV7-9; abundance: few; CDR3aa: CASSSMLGEETQYF; CDR3nt: TGTGCCAGCAGCTCGATGCTTGGGGAAGAGACCCAGTACTTC
d_gene: -; j_gene: TRBJ1-5; v_gene: TRBV20-1; abundance: few; CDR3aa: CSARDWGRGADHSNQPQHF; CDR3nt: TGCAGTGCTAGAGATTGGGGCAGGGGCGCGGATCATAGCAATCAGCCCCAGCATTTT
d_gene: -; j_gene: TRBJ2-3; v_gene: TRBV12-5; abundance: many; CDR3aa: CASGFGESTDTQYF; CDR3nt: TGTGCTAGTGGTTTTGGGGAAAGCACAGATACGCAGTATTTT
d_gene: -; j_gene: TRBJ2-3; v_gene: TRBV7-2; abundance: many; CDR3aa: CATGTGADTQYF; CDR3nt: TGTGCCACCGGGACTGGCGCAGATACGCAGTATTTT